This T cell receptor beta chain was recovered during a study of shared clonotypes between healthy human individuals. Findings and caveats of the study: Clonotype sharing among the donors was expected to vary with sequencing depth.

The healthy adult donors were HIV-negative and reported no recent acute infections or vaccinations. Several immunoSEQ plates held equal portions of the genomic DNA taken from each subset. Method: immunoSEQ multiplex PCR; TCRdb's copy keeps in-frame clones and lacks some. The table lists just under 350,000 clones, 73% of them singletons. Germline loops: CDR1 GTSNPN, CDR2 SVGIG (reference sequence). There are 15 residues in the CDR3. The ends lost 2 bases at V and 6 bases at J; junction bases unmatched: 10. A remark on this clone: Its target is not known.

This receptor was obtained from a man under 40 in good health. The gene calls are TRBV30 and TRBJ2-3; 8 bases match TRBD2. Sequencing input: memory CD4+ T cells sorted from blood. Subset of the sample: CD45RA-negative fraction. CDR3 amino acids: CAWSIVAGLSDTQYF. The CDR3 DNA follows: TGTGCCTGGAGTATCGTAGCGGGGCTCTCGGATACGCAGTATTTT.